This TCR beta chain was sequenced for a study of cytomegalovirus exposure and HLA in healthy donors. In the case of this clone: Its target is unknown.

It was with 60 Vbeta and 13 Jbeta primers that the PCR ran. Assay used: immunoSEQ multiplex PCR; TCRdb lists only in-frame clones, some missing. The profile covers approximately 210,000 clones, with around 87% appearing a single time and 1.5% to 2% taken by the ten largest. The V gene end was trimmed by 3 bases and the J gene end by 3 bases; junction bases not matched to a gene: 2. CDR1 is SGHRS and CDR2 is YFSETQ in the germline V gene. The CDR3 has 13 residues. General observations from the study: Presence/absence analyses treated sequencing depth as roughly uniform across donors.

This TCR was recovered from a woman aged 18-29 years in good health and CMV-seronegative. The sequencing sample was made of PBMCs. This rearrangement joins TRBV5-1 to TRBJ1-1; 7 nucleotides agree with TRBD1. Here the CDR3 DNA reads TGCGCCAGCAGCTCCGGGACAGACACTGAAGCTTTCTTT. Residues: CASSSGTDTEAFF.